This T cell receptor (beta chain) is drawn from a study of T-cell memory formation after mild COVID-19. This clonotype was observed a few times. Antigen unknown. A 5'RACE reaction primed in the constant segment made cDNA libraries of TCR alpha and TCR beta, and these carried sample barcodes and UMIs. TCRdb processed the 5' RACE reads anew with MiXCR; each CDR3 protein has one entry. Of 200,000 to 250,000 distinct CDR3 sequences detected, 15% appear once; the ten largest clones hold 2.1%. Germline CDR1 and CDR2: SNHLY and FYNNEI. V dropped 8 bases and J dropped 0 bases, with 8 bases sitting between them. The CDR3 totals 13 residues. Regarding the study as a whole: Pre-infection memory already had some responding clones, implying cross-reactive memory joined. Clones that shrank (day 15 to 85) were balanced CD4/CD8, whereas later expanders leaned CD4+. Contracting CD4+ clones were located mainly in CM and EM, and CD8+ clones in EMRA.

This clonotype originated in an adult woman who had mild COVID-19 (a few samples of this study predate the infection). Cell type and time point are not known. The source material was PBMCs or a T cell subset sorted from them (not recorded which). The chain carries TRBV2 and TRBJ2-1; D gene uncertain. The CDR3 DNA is TGTGCCAGCTCGGTGGGCTCCTACAATGAGCAGTTCTTC. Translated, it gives CASSVGSYNEQFF.